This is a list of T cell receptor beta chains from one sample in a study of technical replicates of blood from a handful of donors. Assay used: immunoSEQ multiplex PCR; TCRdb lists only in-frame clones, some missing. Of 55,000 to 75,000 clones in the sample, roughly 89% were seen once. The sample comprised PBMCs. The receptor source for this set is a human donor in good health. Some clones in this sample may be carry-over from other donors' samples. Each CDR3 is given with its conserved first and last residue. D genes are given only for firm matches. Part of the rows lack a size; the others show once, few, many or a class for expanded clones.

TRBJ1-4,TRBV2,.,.,TGTGCCAGCAGTGAAGGACGGACAGACTATTTT,CASSEGRTDYF
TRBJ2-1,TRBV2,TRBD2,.,TGTGCCAGCAAAGAACTAAGGCTAGCGGGGGGGCGGAATGAGCAGTTCTTC,CASKELRLAGGRNEQFF
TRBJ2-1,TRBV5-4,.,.,TGTGCCAGCAGCTTCAACAATGAGCAGTTCTTC,CASSFNNEQFF
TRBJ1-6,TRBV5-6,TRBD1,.,TGTGCCAGCAGCTTGGGGACAGGACGTAATTCACCCCTCCACTTT,CASSLGTGRNSPLHF
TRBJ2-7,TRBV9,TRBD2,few,TGTGCCAGCAGCGTAGGACTAGCGGCAATCTACTACGAGCAGTACTTC,CASSVGLAAIYYEQYF
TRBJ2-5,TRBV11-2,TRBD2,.,TGTGCCAGCAGCTTAGCGGGAGGGGGCCAAGAGACCCAGTACTTC,CASSLAGGGQETQYF
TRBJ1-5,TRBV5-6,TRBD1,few,TGTGCCAGCAGCACGACAGGGTGGGGGAATCAGCCCCAGCATTTT,CASSTTGWGNQPQHF
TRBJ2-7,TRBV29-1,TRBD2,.,TGCATCCCCCCGTTCGGGGGGTGGAGCGAGCAGTACTTC,CIPPFGGWSEQYF
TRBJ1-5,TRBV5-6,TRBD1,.,TGTGCCAGCAGCTTGAAGGGCGGGACAGGCCCTAATCAGCCCCAGCATTTT,CASSLKGGTGPNQPQHF
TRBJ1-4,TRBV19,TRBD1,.,TGTGCCAGTAGTCGACAGGGGGTTAATGAAAAACTGTTTTTT,CASSRQGVNEKLFF
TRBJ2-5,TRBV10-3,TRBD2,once,TGTGCCATCAGAGGGACTAGCGGGAGAACCCAAGAGACCCAGTACTTC,CAIRGTSGRTQETQYF
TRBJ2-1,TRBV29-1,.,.,TGCAGCGTTGCGTACAGCTCCTACAATGAGCAGTTCTTC,CSVAYSSYNEQFF
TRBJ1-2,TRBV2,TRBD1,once,TGTGCCAGCCTGGGAGAGGGGGCAAAGTATGGCTACACCTTC,CASLGEGAKYGYTF
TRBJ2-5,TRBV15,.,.,TGTGCCACCAGCAGAGATTTGCGAGAGACCCAGTACTTC,CATSRDLRETQYF
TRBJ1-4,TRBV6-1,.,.,TGTGCCAGCAGTGAGGTACCGGTGGCAACTAATGAAAAACTGTTTTTT,CASSEVPVATNEKLFF
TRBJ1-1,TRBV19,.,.,TGTGCCAGTAGTCCCGAGACGCGCAGTCGGCGGGGGACTGAAGCTTTCTTT,CASSPETRSRRGTEAFF
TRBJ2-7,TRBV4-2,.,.,TGTGCCAGCAGCCTACATACAGGGAGCGTCAACGAGCAGTACTTC,CASSLHTGSVNEQYF
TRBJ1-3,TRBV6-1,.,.,TGTGCCAGCAGTGAGGAGACTGGAAACACCATATATTTT,CASSEETGNTIYF
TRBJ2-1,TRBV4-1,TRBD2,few,TGCGCCAGCAGCCGCTCTAGCGGTCTCCTCGGGCCTTACAATGAGCAGTTCTTC,CASSRSSGLLGPYNEQFF
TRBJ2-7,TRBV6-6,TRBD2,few,TGTGCCAGCAGACACACAACTAGCGGGGAGTACGAGCAGTACTTC,CASRHTTSGEYEQYF
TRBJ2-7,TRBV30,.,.,TGTGCCTGGGGCAGACTAGGCACCGAGCAGTACTTC,CAWGRLGTEQYF
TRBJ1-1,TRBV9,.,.,TGTGCCAGCAGCGTTTCAATGAACACTGAAGCTTTCTTT,CASSVSMNTEAFF